These T cell receptor beta chains were read from a single sample in a study of cytomegalovirus exposure and HLA in healthy donors. Method: immunoSEQ multiplex PCR; TCRdb's copy keeps in-frame clones and lacks some. The sample consists of 150,000 to 200,000 clones, 86% of them appearing once. Sequencing used PBMCs. The origin of the receptors is a woman aged 18-30 years in good health and CMV-seronegative. Both conserved end residues are part of each CDR3. D genes are given only for firm matches. Size values are once, few and many counts, or a class for expanded clones, and some rows have none.

J: TRBJ2-5
length: 13
V: TRBV11-3
D: TRBD1
size: NA
CDR3: CASSLGQQETQYF
DNA: TGTGCCAGCAGCCTGGGACAGCAAGAGACCCAGTACTTC

J: TRBJ2-7
length: 12
V: TRBV29-1
D: NA
size: NA
CDR3: CSVEGPTYEQYF
DNA: TGCAGCGTTGAGGGCCCTACCTACGAGCAGTACTTC

J: TRBJ1-2
length: 14
V: TRBV4-1
D: NA
size: once
CDR3: CASSPVVDSYGYTF
DNA: TGCGCCAGCAGCCCCGTCGTGGACAGCTATGGCTACACCTTC

J: TRBJ2-7
length: 13
V: TRBV4-2
D: NA
size: NA
CDR3: CASSPGRAYEQYF
DNA: TGTGCCAGCAGCCCGGGGAGAGCCTACGAGCAGTACTTC

J: TRBJ1-2
length: 16
V: TRBV4-3
D: TRBD1
size: NA
CDR3: CASSQSGTGFNYGYTF
DNA: TGCGCCAGCAGCCAGTCCGGGACAGGCTTTAACTATGGCTACACCTTC

J: TRBJ1-1
length: 15
V: TRBV5-4
D: NA
size: NA
CDR3: CASSLAVAVNTEAFF
DNA: TGTGCCAGCAGCTTGGCCGTGGCTGTGAACACTGAAGCTTTCTTT

J: TRBJ1-5
length: 13
V: TRBV7-8
D: NA
size: NA
CDR3: CASSLIAGKPQHF
DNA: TGTGCCAGCAGCTTAATTGCCGGGAAGCCCCAGCATTTT

J: TRBJ1-1
length: 13
V: TRBV2
D: NA
size: NA
CDR3: CASSTGMNTEAFF
DNA: TGTGCCAGCTCGACGGGGATGAACACTGAAGCTTTCTTT

J: TRBJ1-1
length: 13
V: TRBV9
D: NA
size: once
CDR3: CASSAREPAQAFF
DNA: TGTGCCAGCAGCGCCCGGGAGCCGGCACAAGCTTTCTTT

J: TRBJ1-2
length: 15
V: TRBV27
D: NA
size: few
CDR3: CASSLYWGRGYGYTF
DNA: TGTGCCAGCAGTTTATATTGGGGCAGGGGCTATGGCTACACCTTC

J: TRBJ2-3
length: 15
V: TRBV4-3
D: TRBD2
size: NA
CDR3: CASSQAGGPTDTQYF
DNA: TGCGCCAGCAGCCAAGCGGGAGGGCCCACAGATACGCAGTATTTT

J: TRBJ2-5
length: 15
V: TRBV5-1
D: TRBD1
size: once
CDR3: CASSVGQALQETQYF
DNA: TGCGCCAGCAGCGTAGGACAGGCCCTACAAGAGACCCAGTACTTC

J: TRBJ2-1
length: 14
V: TRBV6-5
D: TRBD1
size: NA
CDR3: CASTKATGSDEQFF
DNA: TGTGCCAGCACTAAAGCGACAGGGTCCGATGAGCAGTTCTTC

J: TRBJ1-4
length: 14
V: TRBV5-1
D: TRBD1
size: NA
CDR3: CASRTPDRAEKLFF
DNA: TGCGCCAGCAGGACCCCTGACAGGGCCGAAAAACTGTTTTTT

J: TRBJ2-2
length: 15
V: TRBV7-2
D: NA
size: once
CDR3: CASSFNSRNTGELFF
DNA: TGTGCCAGCAGCTTCAATAGTAGGAACACCGGGGAGCTGTTTTTT

J: TRBJ2-3
length: 13
V: TRBV30
D: TRBD2
size: NA
CDR3: CASWTSGGDTQYF
DNA: TGTGCCTCCTGGACTAGCGGGGGAGATACGCAGTATTTT

J: TRBJ2-7
length: 12
V: TRBV13
D: NA
size: few
CDR3: CASSSLDYEQYF
DNA: TGTGCCAGCAGCTCCCTAGACTACGAGCAGTACTTC

J: TRBJ2-7
length: 17
V: TRBV19
D: TRBD2
size: NA
CDR3: CASSPSPYEGLNYEQYF
DNA: TGTGCCAGTAGTCCATCCCCATACGAGGGACTAAACTACGAGCAGTACTTC

J: TRBJ1-2
length: 13
V: TRBV10-2
D: TRBD1
size: few
CDR3: CASTEQGNYGYTF
DNA: TGCGCCAGCACTGAACAGGGGAACTATGGCTACACCTTC

J: TRBJ1-2
length: 13
V: TRBV5-1
D: NA
size: NA
CDR3: CASSFDRRYGYTF
DNA: TGCGCCAGCAGCTTCGACAGGAGATATGGCTACACCTTC

J: TRBJ1-2
length: 15
V: TRBV5-6
D: TRBD1
size: once
CDR3: CASSRAGQGARGYTF
DNA: TGTGCCAGCAGCCGAGCGGGACAGGGGGCAAGGGGCTACACCTTC

J: TRBJ2-7
length: 11
V: TRBV5-6
D: NA
size: NA
CDR3: CASSVRDEQYF
DNA: TGTGCCAGCAGCGTCCGGGACGAGCAGTACTTC

J: TRBJ1-2
length: 13
V: TRBV11-3
D: NA
size: NA
CDR3: CASSPGHNYGYTF
DNA: TGTGCCAGCAGTCCCGGACATAACTATGGCTACACCTTC

J: TRBJ2-2
length: 15
V: TRBV6-6
D: TRBD1
size: NA
CDR3: CASRGQGARTGELFF
DNA: TGTGCCAGCCGAGGACAGGGGGCTAGGACCGGGGAGCTGTTTTTT

J: TRBJ2-7
length: 16
V: TRBV5-4
D: TRBD1
size: NA
CDR3: CASSFGSGTGGYEQYF
DNA: TGTGCCAGCAGCTTTGGATCCGGGACAGGGGGTTACGAGCAGTACTTC

J: TRBJ2-5
length: 18
V: TRBV9
D: TRBD2
size: NA
CDR3: CASSVGRSSGRVRETQYF
DNA: TGTGCCAGCAGCGTAGGCCGTTCTAGCGGGAGGGTTAGAGAGACCCAGTACTTC

J: TRBJ1-2
length: 13
V: TRBV7-9
D: NA
size: NA
CDR3: CASSLNRAGSYTF
DNA: TGTGCCAGCAGCCTTAACAGGGCCGGGAGCTACACCTTC

J: TRBJ2-1
length: 15
V: TRBV15
D: TRBD1
size: NA
CDR3: CATSGGQEPYNEQFF
DNA: TGTGCCACCAGCGGAGGACAGGAACCTTACAATGAGCAGTTCTTC

J: TRBJ1-5
length: 15
V: TRBV2
D: NA
size: NA
CDR3: CASSENGQNNQPQHF
DNA: TGTGCCAGCAGTGAAAATGGGCAGAATAATCAGCCCCAGCATTTT

J: TRBJ1-2
length: 14
V: TRBV7-9
D: TRBD1
size: NA
CDR3: CASSRDRNTYGYTF
DNA: TGTGCCAGCAGCCGGGACAGAAACACCTATGGCTACACCTTC

J: TRBJ1-2
length: 16
V: TRBV2
D: NA
size: NA
CDR3: CASSDGRPTDNYGYTF
DNA: TGTGCCAGCAGTGATGGCCGACCGACAGACAACTATGGCTACACCTTC

J: TRBJ1-3
length: 18
V: TRBV11-2
D: NA
size: NA
CDR3: CASSLYATGLLSGNTIYF
DNA: TGTGCCAGCAGCTTATACGCGACAGGTCTTCTCTCTGGAAACACCATATATTTT

J: TRBJ2-5
length: 13
V: TRBV5-6
D: NA
size: NA
CDR3: CASSTGHKETQYF
DNA: TGTGCCAGCAGCACGGGACATAAAGAGACCCAGTACTTC

J: TRBJ2-2
length: 18
V: TRBV7-8
D: TRBD1
size: NA
CDR3: CASSLEGRDREKTGELFF
DNA: TGTGCCAGCAGCTTAGAGGGTCGGGACAGGGAAAAAACCGGGGAGCTGTTTTTT

J: TRBJ2-5
length: 15
V: TRBV5-6
D: TRBD2
size: NA
CDR3: CASSLASGRGETQYF
DNA: TGTGCCAGCAGCTTGGCTAGCGGGAGGGGAGAGACCCAGTACTTC

J: TRBJ2-7
length: 13
V: TRBV7-8
D: NA
size: NA
CDR3: CASSSDRFYEQYF
DNA: TGTGCCAGCAGCTCCGACAGGTTTTACGAGCAGTACTTC

J: TRBJ2-2
length: 16
V: TRBV5-6
D: TRBD1
size: once
CDR3: CASSLDGRGQDGELFF
DNA: TGTGCCAGCAGCTTGGATGGAAGGGGGCAAGACGGGGAGCTGTTTTTT

J: TRBJ2-5
length: 15
V: TRBV13
D: NA
size: once
CDR3: CASSFRVTGPETQYF
DNA: TGTGCCAGCAGCTTCAGAGTAACAGGGCCAGAGACCCAGTACTTC

J: TRBJ2-2
length: 16
V: TRBV7-9
D: TRBD1
size: NA
CDR3: CASSSRQGRDTGELFF
DNA: TGTGCCAGCAGCTCCAGACAGGGAAGGGACACCGGGGAGCTGTTTTTT

J: TRBJ2-7
length: 14
V: TRBV7-6
D: NA
size: NA
CDR3: CASSFSWQGGEQYF
DNA: TGTGCCAGCAGCTTCAGTTGGCAGGGAGGCGAGCAGTACTTC

J: TRBJ2-5
length: 18
V: TRBV9
D: NA
size: few
CDR3: CASSEGVYRRLYQETQYF
DNA: TGTGCCAGCAGCGAGGGGGTGTACAGACGCCTGTACCAAGAGACCCAGTACTTC

J: TRBJ2-7
length: 15
V: TRBV5-1
D: NA
size: NA
CDR3: CASSSLTERGYEQYF
DNA: TGCGCCAGCAGCTCCCTGACAGAAAGGGGCTACGAGCAGTACTTC

J: TRBJ1-3
length: 15
V: TRBV28
D: NA
size: NA
CDR3: CATSPSMGRRNTIYF
DNA: TGTGCCACCTCTCCCTCGATGGGGCGACGAAACACCATATATTTT

J: TRBJ2-4
length: 11
V: TRBV2
D: NA
size: NA
CDR3: CASRESNIQYF
DNA: TGTGCCAGCCGGGAAAGCAACATTCAGTACTTC

J: TRBJ2-1
length: 16
V: TRBV5-1
D: TRBD1
size: NA
CDR3: CASSLLGQGFYNEQFF
DNA: TGCGCCAGCAGCTTGTTAGGACAGGGGTTCTACAATGAGCAGTTCTTC

J: TRBJ1-2
length: 13
V: TRBV7-9
D: TRBD1
size: NA
CDR3: CASSQAGTDGYTF
DNA: TGTGCCAGCAGCCAGGCCGGGACAGACGGCTACACCTTC

J: TRBJ2-1
length: 13
V: TRBV6-5
D: NA
size: NA
CDR3: CASRIDRYNEQFF
DNA: TGTGCCAGCAGGATCGACAGATACAATGAGCAGTTCTTC

J: TRBJ1-2
length: 8
V: TRBV29-1
D: NA
size: few
CDR3: CSVASGTF
DNA: NA

J: TRBJ1-1
length: 14
V: TRBV9
D: NA
size: few
CDR3: CASSVELGGTEAFF
DNA: TGTGCCAGCAGCGTAGAGTTAGGGGGCACTGAAGCTTTCTTT

J: TRBJ2-3
length: 16
V: TRBV5-1
D: TRBD2
size: NA
CDR3: CASSSLGGGVTDTQYF
DNA: TGCGCCAGCAGCTCCCTCGGCGGGGGGGTCACAGATACGCAGTATTTT

J: TRBJ1-1
length: 12
V: TRBV30
D: NA
size: NA
CDR3: CAWSAMNTEAFF
DNA: TGTGCCTGGAGCGCTATGAACACTGAAGCTTTCTTT

J: TRBJ2-3
length: 16
V: TRBV4-1
D: NA
size: NA
CDR3: CASSRTNLAKADTQYF
DNA: TGCGCCAGCAGCCGGACTAATTTAGCGAAAGCAGATACGCAGTATTTT

J: TRBJ2-1
length: 16
V: TRBV13
D: TRBD1
size: NA
CDR3: CASSPPGTGVVSVQFF
DNA: TGTGCCAGCAGCCCTCCCGGGACAGGGGTAGTTTCGGTCCAGTTCTTC

J: TRBJ1-1
length: 16
V: TRBV28
D: NA
size: NA
CDR3: CASSLSLSDRRTEAFF
DNA: TGTGCCAGCAGTTTATCCTTGTCTGACAGGCGGACTGAAGCTTTCTTT